These 14 T cell receptor beta chains share one sample of origin, sequenced in a study of response to subunit inactivated influenza vaccine. A single record per CDR3 protein comes from TCRdb applying MiXCR to the RT-PCR reads. The repertoire includes around 570,000 distinct CDR3 sequences, about 11% of them detected once, and around 10% sits in the top ten. A further study also used this sample, focusing on T cells expressing NK-cell markers. That work contributes: TCR beta cDNA was made by 5'RACE template switching with UMIs.

Here the sequenced sample was PBMCs from blood, taken on the day of vaccination. These receptors originate from a man between 45 and 60 years old who received an inactivated influenza vaccine.

The chain carries TRBV5-1 and TRBJ1-6, with no clear D. With 0 bases removed from V and 9 bases from J, the gap between germline ends came to 10 bases. This CDR3 region has 14 residues. Per the germline V gene, CDR1 is SGHRS and CDR2 is YFSETQ. The DNA for the CDR3 is TGCGCCAGCAGCTTGGAGGGCAGAAGTTCACCCCTCCACTTT. Translation: CASSLEGRSSPLHF.

This clonotype occurred a few times. The V and J genes are TRBV29-1 and TRBJ2-3; possibly TRBD1 or TRBD2 for D (7 bases each). V was clipped by 5 bases and J by 0 bases, with 15 bases between them. Germline values: CDR1 SQVTM, CDR2 ANQGSEA. CDR3 length equals 15 residues. DNA for the CDR3: TGCAGCGTTACCCCCAGGGGGGGAAGCACAGATACGCAGTATTTT. This gives the protein CSVTPRGGSTDTQYF.

In its sample, this clonotype was seen a few times. The CDR3 region has the DNA TGTGCCAGCAGTTACACCGGCGACAGAGCCTACGAGCAGTACTTC. It specifies CASSYTGDRAYEQYF. The chain combines TRBV6-2 or TRBV6-3 with TRBJ2-7; possibly TRBD1 for D (5 bases). The CDR3 is 15 residues long. Trimming removed 2 bases from V and 2 bases from J, with 13 bases in between. CDR1 is MNHEY and CDR2 is SVGEGT in the germline V gene.

CDR3 DNA sequence: TGTGCCAGCAGCTTAGCGGCTAGCGGGAGGGGTGAGCAGTACTTC. Amino acids: CASSLAASGRGEQYF. This chain uses TRBV7-8 with TRBJ2-7, with 12 bases identical to TRBD2. CDR1 is SGHVS, CDR2 FQNEAQ, per germline. Trimming cost V 0 bases and J 7 bases; bases outside gene matches: 4. The CDR3 spans 15 residues.

This rearrangement joins TRBV12-3 or TRBV12-4 to TRBJ1-2; 8 bases agree with TRBD1. The V gene end was trimmed by 7 bases and the J gene end by 7 bases; junction bases not matched to a gene: 11. The CDR3 totals 14 residues. CDR3 in DNA: TGTGCCAGCACCCAGGGGGCAGGACCAGGTGGCTACACCTTC. This encodes CASTQGAGPGGYTF.

The V call is TRBV28, the J call TRBJ2-1, with 10 bases that match TRBD2. V lost 1 base and J lost 3; bases outside the gene matches: 3. The CDR3 runs 16 residues. Germline V gene sequence: CDR1 MDHEN, CDR2 SYDVKM. CDR3 loop: CASSLLTSGVYNEQFF. The CDR3 DNA is TGTGCCAGCAGTTTATTAACTAGCGGGGTCTACAATGAGCAGTTCTTC.

This clonotype was recorded a few times. The V and J genes are TRBV24-1 and TRBJ2-5, with D hard to call. V was pared by 3 bases and J by 5 bases, with 12 bases between. Germline assignment: CDR1 KGHDR and CDR2 SFDVKD. The CDR3 runs to 14 residues. The CDR3 is CATSDSPIGETQYF. The CDR3 DNA sequence: TGTGCCACCAGTGATAGCCCCATCGGGGAGACCCAGTACTTC.

The chain combines TRBV7-9 with TRBJ2-3, with TRBD1 matching over 7 bases. V trimming: 5 bases; J trimming: 5 bases; junction bases outside the gene matches: 7. The CDR3 contains 14 residues. Germline V lookup: CDR1 SEHNR, CDR2 FQNEAQ (reference sequence). The CDR3: CASSRDRDVDTQYF. Here the CDR3 DNA reads TGTGCCAGCAGCCGCGACAGGGACGTAGATACGCAGTATTTT.

This clonotype has only a few counts. The J gene is TRBJ2-1, the V gene TRBV27; 9 nucleotides agree with TRBD2. Trimming cost V 1 base and J 5 bases; bases outside gene matches: 3. Germline V gene lookup returns CDR1 MNHEY and CDR2 SMNVEV (reference sequence). There are 15 residues in the CDR3. The CDR3 DNA is TGTGCCAGCAGTTTATGGGTAGCGGGGGACAATGAGCAGTTCTTC. It translates to CASSLWVAGDNEQFF.

The chain carries TRBV29-1 and TRBJ1-2; perhaps TRBD1 as D (5 bases). The CDR3 contains 16 residues. The V gene's germline CDR1 is SQVTM and CDR2 ANQGSEA. The V gene lost 1 base and the J gene lost 0 bases, with 15 bases spanning the gap. The CDR3 spells CSVEAHRQNPNYGYTF. In DNA, the CDR3 is TGCAGCGTTGAAGCCCACAGACAGAACCCTAACTATGGCTACACCTTC.

This clonotype was seen only a few times. V and J are TRBV18 and TRBJ1-1; weak D call: TRBD1 (6 bases). The germline V gene encodes CDR1 KGHSH and CDR2 LQKENI. The germline V and J ends were trimmed by 1 base and 8 bases, with 8 bases remaining between them. The CDR3 consists of 12 residues. The CDR3 region is CASSPLTGEAFF. The CDR3 coding sequence is TGTGCCAGCTCACCACTGACAGGAGAAGCTTTCTTT.

This clonotype was seen at least ten times. The chain is built from TRBV19 and TRBJ2-7; D may be TRBD1 or TRBD2 (5 bases each). Germline V gene sequence: CDR1 LNHDA, CDR2 SQIVND (reference sequence). V was shortened by 6 bases and J by 0 bases, with 15 bases between the two germline ends. There are 15 residues in the CDR3. The CDR3 DNA is TGTGCCAGTAGCATCGCGGCAGGGACCTCCTACGAGCAGTACTTC. This gives the protein CASSIAAGTSYEQYF. The whole variable domain, remainder taken from reference TRBV19 and TRBJ2-7, is DGGITQSPKYLFRKEGQNVTLSCEQNLNHDAMYWYRQDPGQGLRLIYYSQIVNDFQKGDIAEGYSVSREKKESFPLTVTSAQKNPTAFYLCASSIAAGTSYEQYFGPGTRLTVT.

This chain links TRBV7-2 with TRBJ2-7; TRBD1 might be the D (6 bases). Germline-derived CDR1 and CDR2 are SGHTA and FQGNSA. This CDR3 comprises 15 residues. Trimming removed 1 base from V and 0 bases from J, with 10 bases in between. CDR3: CASSLVWGHSYEQYF. The CDR3 DNA reads as TGTGCCAGCAGCTTAGTTTGGGGGCACTCCTACGAGCAGTACTTC.

V and J are TRBV5-1 and TRBJ1-1; D gene uncertain. The CDR3 covers 14 residues. V lost 0 bases to trimming and J lost 2 bases, with 8 bases between them. Looked up from germline, CDR1 is SGHRS and CDR2 is YFSETQ. The CDR3, as DNA: TGCGCCAGCAGCTTGGAAGTCTCTAACACTGAAGCTTTCTTT. Amino acid sequence: CASSLEVSNTEAFF.